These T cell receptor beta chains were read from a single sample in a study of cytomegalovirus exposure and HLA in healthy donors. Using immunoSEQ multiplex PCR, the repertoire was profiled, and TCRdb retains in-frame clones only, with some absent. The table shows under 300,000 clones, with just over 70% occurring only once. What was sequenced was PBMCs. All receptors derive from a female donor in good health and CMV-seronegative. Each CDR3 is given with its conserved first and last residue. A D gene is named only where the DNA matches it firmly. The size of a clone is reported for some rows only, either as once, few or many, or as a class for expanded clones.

DNA: TGTGCCAGCAGCCGGGGAGGGGAGACAGGGGGCTCCGCTGGAAACACCATATATTTT
CDR3: CASSRGGETGGSAGNTIYF
J: TRBJ1-3
V: TRBV28
size: NA
D: TRBD1

DNA: TGTGCCAGCAGGGGACAAACCTACGAGCAGTACTTC
CDR3: CASRGQTYEQYF
J: TRBJ2-7
V: TRBV5-6
size: NA
D: NA

DNA: TGTTCCAGCAGCGAGAAAGGGACAGGGAACACTGAAGCTTTCTTT
CDR3: CSSSEKGTGNTEAFF
J: TRBJ1-1
V: TRBV7-9
size: NA
D: TRBD1

DNA: TGTGCCAGCAGCCAATCCCACGGGACATTGAACACTGAAGCTTTCTTT
CDR3: CASSQSHGTLNTEAFF
J: TRBJ1-1
V: TRBV14
size: NA
D: NA

DNA: TGCGCCAGCAGCCCTCAAGGGGCGGTCCCCTACGAGCAGTACTTC
CDR3: CASSPQGAVPYEQYF
J: TRBJ2-7
V: TRBV5-1
size: NA
D: NA

DNA: TGTGCCAGCAGTTTAGGGGGGACTAGCGGGGGGTTTACTTTCCTCAGCACAGATACGCAGTATTTT
CDR3: CASSLGGTSGGFTFLSTDTQYF
J: TRBJ2-3
V: TRBV27
size: once
D: TRBD2

DNA: TGCGCCAGCAGCCAAGGCGGTGAGCAGTTCTTC
CDR3: CASSQGGEQFF
J: TRBJ2-1
V: TRBV4-1
size: NA
D: NA

DNA: TGTGCCAGAAGCTGGCCAAAAAAATTTCGGGAACAAGAGTCCTATGGCTACACCTTC
CDR3: CARSWPKKFREQESYGYTF
J: TRBJ1-2
V: TRBV7-5
size: NA
D: NA

DNA: TGTGCCAGCAGCCTCGGCAGGGGGCACTCCTACGAGCAGTACTTC
CDR3: CASSLGRGHSYEQYF
J: TRBJ2-7
V: TRBV7-3
size: once
D: TRBD1

DNA: TGCAGCGTTGAGTTTTATCGGCGACGCGGAGGGACTAAACAAGAGACCCAGTACTTC
CDR3: CSVEFYRRRGGTKQETQYF
J: TRBJ2-5
V: TRBV29-1
size: few
D: TRBD2

DNA: TGTGCCAGCAGCTTGCGGACTAGCGGGAGTGGTGAGCAGTTCTTC
CDR3: CASSLRTSGSGEQFF
J: TRBJ2-1
V: TRBV7-2
size: NA
D: TRBD2

DNA: TGTGCCTCGGGGGAATCGGAGGGGCGAAAACTGTTTTTT
CDR3: CASGESEGRKLFF
J: TRBJ1-4
V: TRBV30
size: NA
D: NA

DNA: TGTGCCAGCCGTGGTACGGGACTAGGTGGGCACGGAGATACGCAGTATTTT
CDR3: CASRGTGLGGHGDTQYF
J: TRBJ2-3
V: TRBV6-1
size: NA
D: TRBD2

DNA: TGTGCCAGCAGTTTAGAACTAGCGCTCGCGAACACCGGGGAGCTGTTTTTT
CDR3: CASSLELALANTGELFF
J: TRBJ2-2
V: TRBV27
size: few
D: TRBD2

DNA: TGTGCCAGCGGCCGGGACAGGGATTACGAGCAGTACTTC
CDR3: CASGRDRDYEQYF
J: TRBJ2-7
V: TRBV11-2
size: NA
D: TRBD1

DNA: TGTGCCAGCAGCCCATGGGGACAGGTCCACAATGAGCAGTTCTTC
CDR3: CASSPWGQVHNEQFF
J: TRBJ2-1
V: TRBV7-9
size: NA
D: TRBD1

DNA: TGTGCCAGCAGCCAGTGGGCCAAAGCTGAAAAACTGTTTTTT
CDR3: CASSQWAKAEKLFF
J: TRBJ1-4
V: TRBV6-1
size: NA
D: NA

DNA: TGTGCCAGCAGCAACCGACTAGCGGACTCCTACGAGCAGTACTTC
CDR3: CASSNRLADSYEQYF
J: TRBJ2-7
V: TRBV27
size: NA
D: TRBD2

DNA: TGTGCCAGCAGCTTAGGGCAGGTCTCTGGAAACACCATATATTTT
CDR3: CASSLGQVSGNTIYF
J: TRBJ1-3
V: TRBV7-8
size: NA
D: NA